This T cell receptor beta chain emerged from a study of shared clonotypes between healthy human individuals. Profiled with immunoSEQ multiplex PCR; TCRdb holds only in-frame clones, not every one. The sample lists roughly 2,300,000 clones; just under 95% were seen once. CDR1 SGHNT and CDR2 YENEEA come from the germline V gene. With 3 bases clipped from V and 7 bases from J, the junction kept 3 bases outside the gene matches. This CDR3 comprises 14 residues. Sample: naive CD4+ T cells from PBMCs. The subset was: CD45RA+ positively selected. The chain combines TRBV11-3 with TRBJ2-1; TRBD1 matches at 10 bases. This clonotype originated in a young man in good health. Some clones in this sample may be carry-over from other donors' samples. DNA for the CDR3: TGTGCCAGCAGCTTTGGGACAGGGGCGAATGAGCAGTTCTTC. Amino acid sequence: CASSFGTGANEQFF. The full variable domain, its missing parts supplied by reference TRBV11-3 and TRBJ2-1, is EAGVVQSPRYKIIEKKQPVAFWCNPISGHNTLYWYLQNLGQGPELLIRYENEEAVDDSQLPKDRFSAERLKGVDSTLKIQPAELGDSAVYLCASSFGTGANEQFFGPGTRLTVL.